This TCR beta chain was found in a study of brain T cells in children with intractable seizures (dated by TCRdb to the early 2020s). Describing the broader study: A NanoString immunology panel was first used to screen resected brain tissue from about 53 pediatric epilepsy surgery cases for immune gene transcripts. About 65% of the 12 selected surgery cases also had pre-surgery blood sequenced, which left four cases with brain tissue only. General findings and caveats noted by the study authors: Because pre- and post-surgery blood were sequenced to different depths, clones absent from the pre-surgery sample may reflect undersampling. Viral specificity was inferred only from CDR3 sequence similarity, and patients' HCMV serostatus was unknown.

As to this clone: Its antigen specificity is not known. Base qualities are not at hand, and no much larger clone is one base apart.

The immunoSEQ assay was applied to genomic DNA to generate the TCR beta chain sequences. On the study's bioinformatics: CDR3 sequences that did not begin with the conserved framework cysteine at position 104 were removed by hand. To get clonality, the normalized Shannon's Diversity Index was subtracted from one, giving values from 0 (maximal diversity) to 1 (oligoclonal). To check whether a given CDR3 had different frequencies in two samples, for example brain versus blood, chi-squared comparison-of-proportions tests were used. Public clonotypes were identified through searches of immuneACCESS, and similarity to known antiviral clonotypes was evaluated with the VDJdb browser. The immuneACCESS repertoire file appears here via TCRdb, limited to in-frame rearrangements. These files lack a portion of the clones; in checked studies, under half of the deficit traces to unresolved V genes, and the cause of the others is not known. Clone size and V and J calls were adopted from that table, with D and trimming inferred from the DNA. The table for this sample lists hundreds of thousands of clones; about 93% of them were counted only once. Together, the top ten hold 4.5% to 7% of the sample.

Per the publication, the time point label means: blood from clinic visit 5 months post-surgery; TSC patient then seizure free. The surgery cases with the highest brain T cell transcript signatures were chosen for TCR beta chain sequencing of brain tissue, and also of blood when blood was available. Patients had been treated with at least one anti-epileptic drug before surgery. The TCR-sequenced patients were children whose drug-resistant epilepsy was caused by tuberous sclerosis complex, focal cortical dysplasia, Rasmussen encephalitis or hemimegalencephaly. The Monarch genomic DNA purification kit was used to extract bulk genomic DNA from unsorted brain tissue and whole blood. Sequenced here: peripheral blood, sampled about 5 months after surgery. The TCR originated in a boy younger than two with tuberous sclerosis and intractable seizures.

Here is the DNA: TGCGCCAGCCTTGGCGGGGGTCAGGGCGACAATGAGCAGTTCTTC. Protein translation: CASLGGGQGDNEQFF. The chain was built from TRBV10-2 and TRBJ2-1, with 7 bases aligning to TRBD2. The CDR3 runs 15 residues from the cysteine to the phenylalanine. The kept DNA is CDR3 alone, 45 bases in frame from the first base. V loses 8 bases at its end and J loses 5 bases; junction bases beyond the gene matches: 12. The CDR1 and CDR2 encoded by the germline V gene are WSHSY and SAAADI.